The 27 T cell receptor beta chains listed next were all sequenced from one sample in a study of blood T cell repertoires in COVID-19. The repertoire was sequenced with immunoSEQ multiplex PCR; TCRdb's copy has only in-frame clones and lacks some. The sample includes 120,000 to 150,000 clones, 75% to 90% seen only once; the top ten take approximately 40%. Sequences were obtained from peripheral blood. Source of these receptors: a man aged 45-60 years who had recovered from COVID-19.

V and J are TRBV5-4 and TRBJ1-4; 7 nucleotides agree with TRBD1. The CDR3 covers 16 residues. Germline V gives CDR1 SGHNT, CDR2 YYREEE (reference sequence). Trimming took 3 bases from V and 0 from J; bases not matched to a gene: 5. The CDR3 DNA sequence: TGTGCCAGCAGCTCAAAACAGGGGACAACTAATGAAAAACTGTTTTTT. Its translation: CASSSKQGTTNEKLFF.

The chain uses TRBV5-4 and TRBJ1-5; TRBD1 aligns across 12 bases. Germline values: CDR1 SGHNT, CDR2 YYREEE (reference sequence). The CDR3 has 16 amino acids. V was clipped by 4 bases and J by 3 bases; unmatched bases: 5. The CDR3 DNA reads as TGTGCCAGCAGCGTGTCGGGACAGGGGGCCAATCAGCCCCAGCATTTT. It is translated as CASSVSGQGANQPQHF.

In its sample, this clone was seen a few times. The chain combines TRBV2 with TRBJ1-2, with 8 nucleotides matching TRBD1. Germline CDR1 and CDR2: SNHLY and FYNNEI. The CDR3 spans 15 residues. Unmatched junction bases numbered 9, after V lost 2 bases and J lost 7 bases. CDR3 amino acids: CASSEQGQGLGGYTF. In DNA, the CDR3 is TGTGCCAGCAGTGAACAAGGACAGGGTTTGGGTGGCTACACCTTC.

The chain combines TRBV15 with TRBJ2-1; 8 bases are a match to TRBD1. Losses at the gene ends were 3 bases for V and 6 bases for J; bases not matched to a gene: 7. CDR1 is LNHNV and CDR2 is YYDKDF in the germline V gene (reference sequence). This CDR3 has 15 amino acids. The CDR3 nucleotides are TGTGCCACCAGCAGCAAGACAGGGGTGGGCAATGAGCAGTTCTTC. Its protein is CATSSKTGVGNEQFF.

This chain connects TRBV7-9 to TRBJ1-5; tentative D call: TRBD1 (5 bases). Germline values: CDR1 SEHNR, CDR2 FQNEAQ (reference sequence). Trimming left V 6 bases short and J 3 bases short, with 9 bases between. The CDR3 is 13 amino acids. CDR3 DNA: TGTGCCAGCAGGACAGCCGACAATCAGCCCCAGCATTTT. It encodes CASRTADNQPQHF.

The CDR3: CAWSSSTGTPQYF. CDR3 in DNA: TGTGCCTGGAGTTCGTCGACCGGGACTCCACAGTACTTC. The chain combines TRBV30 with TRBJ2-7; a weak D match, TRBD2 (6 bases). The V end lost 2 bases, the J end lost 10 bases, and 18 bases lay between the germline ends. From germline, CDR1 is GTSNPN and CDR2 SVGIG (reference sequence). This CDR3 comprises 13 residues.

The V and J genes are TRBV6-5 and TRBJ2-5; 13 nucleotides match TRBD2. The germline gives CDR1 MNHEY, CDR2 SVGAGI. The J segment lost 8 bases and the V segment lost 4 bases, leaving 10 bases of the junction unmatched. There are 16 residues in the CDR3. In DNA form, the CDR3 reads TGTGCCAGCAGTTCCCTACTAGCGGGGGGGACCCCAACCCAGTACTTC. This gives the protein CASSSLLAGGTPTQYF.

This clone occurred a few times. This chain links TRBV3-1 (or the pseudogene TRBV3-2) with TRBJ1-6; TRBD1 matches 7 bases. The germline CDR1 and CDR2 sequences are LGHDT and YNNKEL (reference sequence). V trimming: 4 bases; J trimming: 9 bases; junction bases outside the gene matches: 12. The CDR3 contains 16 residues. This CDR3 reads CASSPGYDRAGSPLHF. The CDR3 coding sequence is TGTGCCAGCAGCCCGGGGTACGACAGGGCTGGTTCACCCCTCCACTTT.

This chain links TRBV19 with TRBJ1-5, with TRBD1 matching over 7 bases. The germline gives CDR1 LNHDA, CDR2 SQIVND (reference sequence). With V trimmed by 5 bases and J by 8 bases, 15 bases remained unmatched. This CDR3 spans 16 amino acids. The CDR3 coding sequence is TGTGCCAGTAGTCAAAATCTCCGACAGGGACGGGAGCCCCAGCATTTT. Protein: CASSQNLRQGREPQHF.

This clone was counted once. The V call is TRBV7-2, the J call TRBJ2-5; D gene ambiguous. Trimming removed 1 base from V and 2 bases from J, with 11 bases in between. CDR3 size: 15 residues. Germline V gives CDR1 SGHTA, CDR2 FQGNSA. The CDR3 loop is CASSLVASRQETQYF. Here the CDR3 DNA reads TGTGCCAGCAGCTTAGTAGCCTCCCGGCAAGAGACCCAGTACTTC.

The V call is TRBV5-1, the J call TRBJ1-2; D might be TRBD1 (5 bases). V was cut by 0 bases and J by 8 bases, with 14 bases left in between. Germline V lookup: CDR1 SGHRS, CDR2 YFSETQ. This CDR3 spans 14 amino acids. CDR3 nucleotide sequence: TGCGCCAGCAGCTTGGAAAGGACAAGTGGCGGCTACACCTTC. Its protein is CASSLERTSGGYTF.

This clone was observed a handful of times. Other DNA sequences of this sample code for an identical CDR3. In DNA form, the CDR3 reads TGTGCCACCAGCCAGGGTAATCAGCCCCAGCATTTT. It is translated as CATSQGNQPQHF. The V gene is TRBV24-1, the J gene TRBJ1-5, with a possible D match to TRBD1 (5 bases). The length of the CDR3 is 12 residues. V lost 7 bases and J lost 4, with 7 bases in between. Germline V gene sequence: CDR1 KGHDR, CDR2 SFDVKD.

The chain joins TRBV5-6 to TRBJ2-6; D is possibly TRBD2 (7 bases). The CDR3 has 15 amino acids. CDR1 and CDR2 (germline): SGHDT, YYEEEE. V shed 4 bases and J shed 2 bases, with 10 bases lying between them. CDR3 in DNA: TGTGCCAGCAGCCTGGGGGGGCCTGGGGCCAACGTCCTGACTTTC. As protein: CASSLGGPGANVLTF.

The chain recombines TRBV5-1 with TRBJ1-3, with D possibly being TRBD1 (5 bases). The germline V gene has CDR1 SGHRS and CDR2 YFSETQ. Trimming left V 4 bases short and J 1 base short, with 12 bases between. The CDR3 loop spans 15 amino acids. Here the CDR3 DNA reads TGCGCCAGCAGCATCGGCGGGGGTTCTGGAAACACCATATATTTT. It specifies CASSIGGGSGNTIYF.

V usage is TRBV7-6 and J usage is TRBJ2-2; 8 bases map to TRBD1. The V segment lost 4 bases and the J segment 1 base; nucleotides outside the gene matches: 5. CDR1 is SGHVS and CDR2 is FNYEAQ in the germline V gene. CDR3 length: 16 residues. Here the CDR3 DNA reads TGTGCCAGCAGCTCTACAGGGGGTGAGAACACCGGGGAGCTGTTTTTT. Its protein is CASSSTGGENTGELFF.

This CDR3 is CASSVGGQGGSPLHF. The CDR3 DNA follows: TGTGCCAGCAGCGTAGGGGGACAGGGTGGGTCACCCCTCCACTTT. The chain uses TRBV9 and TRBJ1-6, with 9 bases fitting TRBD1. The CDR3 runs to 15 residues. Germline lookup yields CDR1 SGDLS and CDR2 YYNGEE. Germline trimming cut 0 bases from V and 10 bases from J; bases unmatched to any gene: 5.

The chain combines TRBV27 with TRBJ2-5; 7 bases align to TRBD1. The CDR3 runs to 17 residues. CDR1 and CDR2 (germline): MNHEY, SMNVEV (reference sequence). J was trimmed by 2 bases and V by 4 bases; bases with no gene match: 13. CDR3 amino acids: CASSSMLVRGSQETQYF. Here the CDR3 DNA reads TGTGCCAGCAGTTCAATGCTGGTCAGGGGGTCTCAAGAGACCCAGTACTTC.

The chain has TRBV19 and TRBJ2-7; 7 bases line up with TRBD1. Losses at the gene ends were 3 bases for V and 2 bases for J; bases not matched to a gene: 1. Looked up from germline, CDR1 is LNHDA and CDR2 is SQIVND (reference sequence). This CDR3 comprises 13 residues. CDR3 protein: CASSIQGAYEQYF. The CDR3 DNA is TGTGCCAGTAGTATCCAGGGGGCCTACGAGCAGTACTTC.

The rearrangement joins TRBV5-5 to TRBJ2-1, with TRBD1 matching 8 bases. Germline assignment: CDR1 SGHKS and CDR2 YYEKEE (reference sequence). J was trimmed by 6 bases and V by 0 bases; bases with no gene match: 8. The length of the CDR3 is 16 residues. CDR3 sequence: CASSLAGGTGTNEQFF. The CDR3 coding sequence is TGTGCCAGCAGCTTGGCCGGAGGGACAGGTACCAATGAGCAGTTCTTC.

This sequence joins TRBV7-2 and TRBJ1-5, with 12 bases aligning to TRBD1. The CDR3 consists of 16 residues. Germline trimming cut 4 bases from V and 3 bases from J; bases unmatched to any gene: 4. CDR1 and CDR2 from the germline V gene are SGHTA and FQGNSA. CDR3 DNA sequence: TGTGCCAGCAGCTCCGGGACAGGGGGCAACAATCAGCCCCAGCATTTT. Encoded protein: CASSSGTGGNNQPQHF.

The genes are TRBV6-6 and TRBJ2-1; 8 nucleotides match TRBD1. This CDR3 is 15 amino acids long. V dropped 4 bases and J dropped 2; count of bases not matched to a gene: 4. Germline CDR1 reads MNHNY; CDR2 reads SVGAGI (reference sequence). Here the CDR3 reads CASSSDRVAYNEQFF. The CDR3 DNA sequence: TGTGCCAGCAGTTCGGACAGGGTCGCCTACAATGAGCAGTTCTTC.

The chain recombines TRBV10-3 with TRBJ2-1; 7 bases map to TRBD1. Germline V gene data show CDR1 as ENHRY and CDR2 as SYGVKD. The length of the CDR3 is 14 residues. The J segment lost 4 bases and the V segment lost 7 bases, leaving 7 bases of the junction unmatched. The CDR3 DNA reads as TGTGCCATCACCCGGGACAGTCAATACAATGAGCAGTTCTTC. Protein: CAITRDSQYNEQFF.

Here the CDR3 reads CASIHRGGVTEAFF. In DNA form, the CDR3 reads TGTGCCAGCATACACCGCGGGGGGGTCACTGAAGCTTTCTTT. The chain employs TRBV28 and TRBJ1-1; tentative D call: TRBD1 (5 bases). The CDR3 contains 14 residues. CDR1 MDHEN and CDR2 SYDVKM come from the germline V gene. The V gene lost 7 bases and the J gene lost 4 bases, with 16 bases spanning the gap.

The V gene is TRBV11-2, the J gene TRBJ2-3; possible D gene TRBD2, 6 bases. The V gene lost 4 bases and the J gene lost 6 bases, with 14 bases spanning the gap. The CDR3 contains 14 residues. CDR1 is SGHAT, CDR2 FQNNGV, per germline. As DNA, the CDR3 is TGTGCCAGCAGCTATAGGGCTAGCGCTGATACGCAGTATTTT. Translated: CASSYRASADTQYF.

CDR3 sequence (DNA): TGTGCCAGCAGCGTAGTGCTAGCGGGAGGTGGAGATACGCAGTATTTT. As protein: CASSVVLAGGGDTQYF. The chain recombines TRBV9 with TRBJ2-3; 11 nucleotides line up with TRBD2. Germline CDR1 and CDR2: SGDLS and YYNGEE. V shed 0 bases and J 5 bases; nucleotides not matched to a gene: 5. The CDR3 runs 16 residues.

The gene calls are TRBV10-2 and TRBJ1-5; 7 bases match TRBD1. CDR1 WSHSY and CDR2 SAAADI come from the germline V gene. The CDR3 loop spans 16 amino acids. With 6 bases clipped from V and 5 bases from J, the junction kept 13 bases outside the gene matches. DNA for the CDR3: TGCGCCAGCAGCCCCGAGACGGACAGGAGGTATCAGCCCCAGCATTTT. Amino acid sequence: CASSPETDRRYQPQHF.

V is TRBV20-1 and J is TRBJ1-4; D perhaps matches TRBD1 (6 bases). This CDR3 spans 14 amino acids. In germline, CDR1 is DFQATT, CDR2 SNEGSKA (reference sequence). V lost 6 bases and J 3 bases, leaving 14 bases between the germline ends. CDR3 sequence (DNA): TGCAGTGCAAGTGAGGGGGGGTCTAATGAAAAACTGTTTTTT. Translation: CSASEGGSNEKLFF.